This record looks at one TCR beta chain sequence and its context. This sample was included in a study of blood T cell repertoires in COVID-19. Study context: The study drew acute and convalescent COVID-19 samples from the United States, Italy and Spain. T cells, B-cell-depleted T cells, or PBMCs supplied cDNA or gDNA.

As processed by the authors: Scientists estimated how many nucleated cells there were by amplifying reference gene primers. Using immunoSEQ multiplex PCR, the repertoire was profiled, and TCRdb retains in-frame clones only, with some absent. From that table come the V and J calls and clone size; the DNA was used to work out D and trimming. The data hold 200,000 to 250,000 clones, with 65% to 90% observed a single time. Participant ages covered about 18 to 95 years across 24 US areas. V lost 1 base to trimming and J lost 10 bases, with 11 bases between them. The CDR3 is 13 residues long. Germline V gene data show CDR1 as SGHAT and CDR2 as FQNNGV.

Sample: PBMCs or T cells enriched from blood (not recorded which). The V and J genes are TRBV11-2 and TRBJ2-1; TRBD1 might be the D (5 bases). The receptor was derived from a woman aged 50 to 60 with acute COVID-19. In DNA, the CDR3 is TGTGCCAGCAGCTTAGTTAGGTCAGGGGAGCAGTTCTTC. Translated: CASSLVRSGEQFF.